A single sample gave rise to the 7 T cell receptor beta chains below, sequenced in a study of identical twins. TCRdb recomputed calls from the 5' RACE reads with MiXCR, one row per CDR3 protein. This table holds roughly 220,000 distinct CDR3 sequences, 5% to 7% found once. These same records also appear under a second study, on T cells expressing NK-cell markers.

The sequenced material came from CD8+ T cells sorted from blood. The source is a young woman in good health.

This clonotype was recorded a few times. The rearrangement links TRBV27 to TRBJ2-3; D possibly uses TRBD1 or TRBD2 (5 bases each). The CDR3 totals 17 residues. Per the germline V gene, CDR1 is MNHEY and CDR2 is SMNVEV (reference sequence). The V end lost 0 bases, the J end lost 7 bases, and 20 bases lay between the germline ends. The CDR3 loop reads CASSLSGRSLGFYTQYF. CDR3 coding DNA: TGTGCCAGCAGTTTATCGGGACGGAGCTTGGGCTTTTATACGCAGTATTTT.

The CDR3 sequence: CASITGGTEAFF. DNA of the CDR3: TGTGCCAGCATCACGGGGGGGACTGAAGCTTTCTTT. The V gene is TRBV6-1, the J gene TRBJ1-1; D is perhaps TRBD1 (5 bases). The CDR3 totals 12 residues. Trimming stripped 7 bases from V and 5 bases from J, with 11 bases between. The germline V gene has CDR1 MNHNS and CDR2 SASEGT.

At least ten counts were recorded for this clonotype. This chain links TRBV12-3 or TRBV12-4 with TRBJ2-3, with TRBD2 as a possible D gene (6 bases). This CDR3 has 16 amino acids. Trimming took off 6 bases at V and 2 bases at J, with 18 bases between the two ends. The chain's CDR3 is CASSRWRDQSTDTQYF. CDR3 nucleotides: TGTGCCAGCAGCAGATGGCGGGATCAGTCCACAGATACGCAGTATTTT.

This clonotype came up a few times. The genes are TRBV3-1 and TRBJ1-1; D might be TRBD1 (6 bases). In germline, CDR1 is LGHDT, CDR2 YNNKEL (reference sequence). V lost 4 bases and J lost 1, with 10 bases in between. The CDR3 is 14 residues long. For the CDR3, the DNA is TGTGCCAGCAGCCTGGGACATTGGAACACTGAAGCTTTCTTT. Amino acid sequence: CASSLGHWNTEAFF.

This CDR3 is CASSLVVRGDTEAFF. Written as DNA, the CDR3 is TGTGCCAGCAGCTTGGTTGTCAGGGGGGACACTGAAGCTTTCTTT. The chain combines TRBV5-5 with TRBJ1-1; 7 nucleotides agree with TRBD1. The germline CDR1 and CDR2 sequences are SGHKS and YYEKEE (reference sequence). There are 15 residues in the CDR3. After removal of 0 bases from V and 3 bases from J, the junction contained 5 bases not matched to a gene.

This chain uses TRBV20-1 with TRBJ2-3; no reliable D call. The CDR3 loop spans 15 amino acids. CDR1 is DFQATT, CDR2 SNEGSKA, per germline (reference sequence). The V end lost 2 bases, the J end lost 2 bases, and 14 bases lay between the germline ends. This CDR3 is CSARNSRRNTDTQYF. CDR3 nucleotides: TGCAGTGCTAGAAACAGCAGGCGGAACACAGATACGCAGTATTTT.

The gene calls are TRBV5-1 and TRBJ2-1, with D possibly being TRBD1 or TRBD2 (5 bases each). Germline V CDR1 and CDR2: SGHRS, YFSETQ. This CDR3 comprises 14 residues. V dropped 2 bases and J dropped 9 bases, with 15 bases sitting between them. The chain's CDR3 is CASSFQGTEAEQFF. The CDR3 nucleotides are TGCGCCAGCAGCTTTCAGGGAACGGAGGCTGAGCAGTTCTTC.